This T cell receptor (beta chain) is drawn from a study of response to subunit inactivated influenza vaccine. Study outcomes and limitations: Authors suggested each seasonal influenza vaccination recruits few new T cells.

A remark on this clonotype: What it recognizes is unknown.

Via MiXCR, TCRdb re-called the RT-PCR reads, giving one row per CDR3 protein. This table has hundreds of thousands of distinct CDR3 sequences, 14% appearing once. Germline CDR1 is SNHLY and CDR2 is FYNNEI. This CDR3 spans 13 amino acids. V was shortened by 6 bases and J by 6 bases, with 14 bases between the two germline ends. The receptor was isolated from a man aged 45-60 years who received an inactivated influenza vaccine. This material consisted of PBMCs from blood, taken approximately 15 days before vaccination. The chain is built from TRBV2 and TRBJ1-2, with unresolved D. CDR3 protein: CASREGLADGYTF. The CDR3 nucleotides read TGTGCCAGCAGGGAGGGCTTGGCGGATGGCTACACCTTC.